The 25 T cell receptor beta chains below come from one sample, sequenced in a study of control samples from healthy donors and cancer patients. The table came from immunoSEQ multiplex PCR; TCRdb's copy has only in-frame clones and leaves some out. This sample has around 110,000 clones, with 75% to 90% found just once. Sequenced material: PBMCs. The source of these receptors is a woman aged 50 to 60 with colorectal cancer.

The chain combines TRBV27 with TRBJ2-5; TRBD2 aligns across 8 bases. Germline CDR1 and CDR2: MNHEY and SMNVEV (reference sequence). V lost 0 bases to trimming and J lost 1 base; unmatched junction nucleotides: 10. The CDR3 runs to 18 residues. This CDR3 reads CASSLSASGYPFQETQYF. In nucleotides, the CDR3 is TGTGCCAGCAGTTTATCGGCTAGCGGGTATCCATTCCAAGAGACCCAGTACTTC.

The chain couples TRBV20-1 to TRBJ2-7; no clear D gene. CDR3 length: 10 residues. Per the germline V gene, CDR1 is DFQATT and CDR2 is SNEGSKA (reference sequence). V lost 3 bases and J 4 bases, leaving 4 bases between the germline ends. CDR3 DNA: TGCAGTGCTAGCGAGTACGAGCAGTACTTC. Residues: CSASEYEQYF.

The V gene is TRBV30, the J gene TRBJ2-1; no firm D call. Germline loops: CDR1 GTSNPN, CDR2 SVGIG (reference sequence). V was clipped by 1 base and J by 9 bases, with 7 bases between them. The CDR3 contains 11 residues. The CDR3 sequence: CAWSGSVEQFF. For the CDR3, the DNA is TGTGCCTGGAGTGGGTCGGTTGAGCAGTTCTTC.

V is TRBV20-1 and J is TRBJ2-1, with a tentative D call TRBD2 (6 bases). Trimming removed 3 bases at V and 9 bases at J, with 24 bases between. There are 16 residues in the CDR3. Per the germline V gene, CDR1 is DFQATT and CDR2 is SNEGSKA (reference sequence). CDR3 amino acids: CSASDVGGDLSFEQFF. Here the CDR3 DNA reads TGCAGTGCTAGTGATGTCGGGGGTGATTTGAGTTTTGAGCAGTTCTTC.

The genes are TRBV29-1 and TRBJ1-1; D is undetermined. This CDR3 region has 13 residues. Deletions cut 1 base from V and 1 base from J, with 7 bases between. CDR1 and CDR2 from the germline V gene are SQVTM and ANQGSEA. The CDR3 nucleotides read TGCAGCGTTGAAGTTGGGCAGAACACTGAAGCTTTCTTT. Translating it yields CSVEVGQNTEAFF.

The chain carries TRBV2 and TRBJ2-1; 12 nucleotides agree with TRBD1. The germline CDR1 and CDR2 sequences are SNHLY and FYNNEI. The trim removed 6 bases at V and 8 bases at J, leaving 11 bases unmatched. The CDR3 runs to 16 residues. In DNA, the CDR3 is TGTGCCAGCAGCGTCCGGGGACAGGGGGCGCCTGATGAGCAGTTCTTC. It yields the protein CASSVRGQGAPDEQFF.

This rearrangement joins TRBV6-2 or TRBV6-3 to TRBJ1-6; D uncertain. CDR3 length: 15 amino acids. The V end was cut by 6 bases, the J end by 5 bases, with 14 bases between. Germline CDR1 reads MNHEY; CDR2 reads SVGEGT. The CDR3 sequence: CASSRDVADNSPLHF. CDR3 sequence (DNA): TGTGCCAGCAGCCGTGATGTCGCAGATAATTCACCCCTCCACTTT.

The genes are TRBV6-1 and TRBJ2-2; D remains ambiguous. Germline CDR1 MNHNS, CDR2 SASEGT. CDR3 length equals 15 residues. Trimming took off 3 bases at V and 0 bases at J, with 8 bases between the two ends. CDR3 DNA sequence: TGTGCCAGCAGTGATCGAGGAGCGAACACCGGGGAGCTGTTTTTT. Protein: CASSDRGANTGELFF.

The chain combines TRBV19 with TRBJ1-1; D remains ambiguous. Per germline, CDR1 LNHDA and CDR2 SQIVND (reference sequence). The germline V and J ends were trimmed by 4 bases and 10 bases, with 16 bases remaining between them. The CDR3 contains 13 residues. This CDR3 reads CASSTLAAVGAFF. CDR3 nucleotide sequence: TGTGCCAGTAGTACGTTGGCCGCGGTGGGAGCTTTCTTT.

The chain employs TRBV7-2 and TRBJ2-3, with 8 bases that match TRBD1. With V trimmed by 4 bases and J by 2 bases, 8 bases remained unmatched. CDR1 is SGHTA, CDR2 FQGNSA, per germline. There are 16 residues in the CDR3. The CDR3 DNA sequence: TGTGCCAGCAGCTCTAGGACAGGGCCCCCCACAGATACGCAGTATTTT. This encodes CASSSRTGPPTDTQYF.

V usage is TRBV12-3 or TRBV12-4 and J usage is TRBJ1-4; D remains ambiguous. The CDR3 sequence is 13 residues long. V was pared by 4 bases and J by 7 bases, with 10 bases between. This chain's CDR3 is CASSSNPSEKLFF. DNA of the CDR3: TGTGCCAGCAGTTCGAACCCCTCTGAAAAACTGTTTTTT.

The rearrangement joins TRBV30 to TRBJ1-6, with D unresolved. Germline assignment: CDR1 GTSNPN and CDR2 SVGIG (reference sequence). V lost 2 bases, J lost 0 bases, and 11 bases lay in between. CDR3 length: 16 residues. CDR3 nucleotides: TGTGCCTGGAGTCAGCGCCGGAGCTCCTATAATTCACCCCTCCACTTT. Its translation: CAWSQRRSSYNSPLHF.

The chain uses TRBV19 and TRBJ1-1, with a weak D call TRBD1 (6 bases). Per germline, CDR1 LNHDA and CDR2 SQIVND (reference sequence). V lost 5 bases and J lost 3, with 13 bases in between. This CDR3 region has 14 residues. The CDR3 protein is CASSRQGWDTEAFF. DNA for the CDR3: TGTGCCAGTAGTCGTCAGGGGTGGGACACTGAAGCTTTCTTT.

This clone showed up just a few times. The chain uses TRBV10-3 and TRBJ1-1, with D tentatively TRBD1 (5 bases). This CDR3 spans 11 amino acids. Germline CDR1 and CDR2: ENHRY and SYGVKD. The V end was cut by 9 bases, the J end by 7 bases, with 12 bases between. The CDR3 bases are TGTGCCATTAGGGGCTCGGGTGAAGCTTTCTTT. Translation: CAIRGSGEAFF.

The rearrangement joins TRBV6-5 to TRBJ1-2; D remains ambiguous. V gave up 0 bases and J gave up 8 bases, with 16 bases separating them. Per the germline V gene, CDR1 is MNHEY and CDR2 is SVGAGI. The CDR3 has 15 residues. The DNA of the CDR3 is TGTGCCAGCAGTTACTCTGGGGAGGCGGTTTACGGCTACACCTTC. This translates into CASSYSGEAVYGYTF.

This clone occurred once. The rearrangement joins TRBV6-1 to TRBJ2-1, with a possible D match to TRBD2 (5 bases). Germline V gene sequence: CDR1 MNHNS, CDR2 SASEGT. This CDR3 has 19 residues. V shed 3 bases and J shed 0 bases, with 21 bases lying between them. CDR3 DNA sequence: TGTGCCAGCAGTGATATAGGGAGATCAACCGCGAGCTCCTACAATGAGCAGTTCTTC. Translation: CASSDIGRSTASSYNEQFF.

The rearrangement joins TRBV27 to TRBJ2-4, with D unclear. The germline V gene encodes CDR1 MNHEY and CDR2 SMNVEV (reference sequence). There are 14 residues in the CDR3. Trimming removed 3 bases at V and 0 bases at J, with 6 bases between. CDR3 region: CASSLGIAKNIQYF. CDR3 nucleotide sequence: TGTGCCAGCAGTTTGGGGATAGCCAAAAACATTCAGTACTTC.

This clone was picked up a small number of times. The V gene is TRBV2, the J gene TRBJ2-1; TRBD1 agrees at 9 bases. CDR1 is SNHLY and CDR2 is FYNNEI in the germline V gene. This CDR3 has 15 residues. V lost 5 bases and J lost 6; bases outside the gene matches: 8. CDR3 loop: CASSRDRAESNEQFF. The CDR3 DNA is TGTGCCAGCAGTAGGGACAGGGCCGAATCCAATGAGCAGTTCTTC.

The chain joins TRBV5-5 to TRBJ2-1; 10 positions match TRBD1. The CDR3 sequence is 17 residues long. V trimming: 1 base; J trimming: 7 bases; junction bases outside the gene matches: 11. Looked up from germline, CDR1 is SGHKS and CDR2 is YYEKEE (reference sequence). The CDR3 nucleotides are TGTGCCAGCAGCTTGAGCTCCGGGACAGGGGCTGAAAATGAGCAGTTCTTC. Translating it yields CASSLSSGTGAENEQFF. Full variable domain (rest looked up from reference TRBV5-5 and TRBJ2-1): DAGVTQSPTHLIKTRGQQVTLRCSPISGHKSVSWYQQVLGQGPQFIFQYYEKEERGRGNFPDRFSARQFPNYSSELNVNALLLGDSALYLCASSLSSGTGAENEQFFGPGTRLTVL.

V is TRBV5-1 and J is TRBJ2-3, with TRBD2 as a possible D gene (6 bases). The V end lost 4 bases, the J end lost 2 bases, and 14 bases lay between the germline ends. This CDR3 spans 15 amino acids. Germline CDR1 is SGHRS and CDR2 is YFSETQ. As DNA, the CDR3 is TGCGCCAGCAGCGCGGTCCGGGGGAACACAGATACGCAGTATTTT. This sequence encodes CASSAVRGNTDTQYF.

The CDR3 reads CASSSSAPGGSYEQYF. The CDR3 coding sequence is TGTGCCAGCAGTTCCTCCGCTCCAGGGGGCTCCTACGAGCAGTACTTC. J is TRBJ2-7 and V is TRBV28, with TRBD1 matching over 7 bases. Germline CDR1 MDHEN, CDR2 SYDVKM. V lost 4 bases and J lost 0; bases outside the gene matches: 9. CDR3 length: 16 residues.

The chain couples TRBV11-3 to TRBJ1-6; D gene ambiguous. The CDR3 is made up of 13 amino acids. Germline lookup yields CDR1 SGHNT and CDR2 YENEEA. Trimming cost V 1 base and J 10 bases, with 8 bases left between them. CDR3 region: CASSLGRDSPLHF. The CDR3 coding sequence is TGTGCCAGCAGCTTAGGACGAGACTCACCCCTCCACTTT.

The rearrangement links TRBV5-1 to TRBJ1-6; a possible D gene is TRBD1 (6 bases). Germline CDR1 and CDR2: SGHRS and YFSETQ. Trimming pared 2 bases from V and 0 bases from J, leaving 12 bases between. This CDR3 contains 17 residues. CDR3 residues: CASSLDRPVSYNSPLHF. The CDR3 DNA follows: TGCGCCAGCAGCTTAGACAGGCCCGTCTCCTATAATTCACCCCTCCACTTT.

This chain joins TRBV11-2 and TRBJ2-7; 8 nucleotides agree with TRBD2. V was clipped by 3 bases and J by 4 bases; unmatched bases: 5. CDR1 SGHAT and CDR2 FQNNGV come from the germline V gene. The CDR3 is 14 residues long. CDR3 sequence: CASSLGLEGYEQYF. DNA of the CDR3: TGTGCCAGCAGCTTGGGACTAGAGGGTTACGAGCAGTACTTC.

The J gene is TRBJ1-1, the V gene TRBV9; D perhaps matches TRBD1 (5 bases). With 0 bases removed from V and 11 bases from J, the gap between germline ends came to 14 bases. The CDR3 loop spans 13 amino acids. Germline CDR1 SGDLS, CDR2 YYNGEE. The CDR3 is CASSVAPRGDAFF. CDR3 bases: TGTGCCAGCAGCGTAGCACCCCGGGGGGACGCTTTCTTT.